This T cell receptor (beta chain) emerged from a study of immune aging and cytomegalovirus after organ transplant (dated by TCRdb to about 2021). Some background on the complete study: Three-drug immunosuppression with prednisone, tacrolimus, and mycophenolate was given to all transplant recipients. What the study reported, not specific to this receptor: Large clones contained a higher proportion of TEMRA cells, and the seven largest clones (over 1,700 cells) acquired aged and TEMRA cells while losing TCM cells. Following viremia, cells with an aged phenotype rose post-transplant no matter the clone size, with the increase showing up earlier in large clones (days 200-264) than in small clones. Since the sequencing data did not include a CD57 measurement, a conservative gene-based definition of aging was used in its place.

Sample time point, as interpreted from the label and publication: five sample-tagged time points from pre-transplant (day -1) to day 368 post-transplant, pooled. Thawed PBMC were stimulated for around 11 hours with a CMV IE-1 overlapping peptide library without transport inhibitors. After thawing, cells were rested overnight and were then stimulated in R10 medium with CD28/CD49d costimulation. The IE-1 peptide library was composed of 15-amino-acid peptides with overlaps of 11 amino acids. Samples from each time point were barcoded using BD Single-Cell Multiplexing Kit Sample Tags, then pooled and stained with oligo-conjugated anti-CD45RA and sorting antibodies. A BD FACSAria III was used to sort CMV-responsive CD8+CD137+ and CD4+CD154+ T cells at 4-way purity. Blood was drawn into EDTA vacutainers and was processed by Ficoll gradient within 1-24 hours. On this clonotype itself: Its specific antigen is unknown. There are no base qualities to consult, and no much larger clone falls within one base.

The library was generated by single-cell sequencing. These reads were obtained on an Illumina NovaSeq 6000. The BD Rhapsody Targeted mRNA and AbSeq Reagent Kit, in a microwell format, was used for cell capture and library preparation. The libraries included TCR, sample tags, AbSeq, and targeted mRNA from the Human T-Cell Expression Panel, along with custom TOX and TOX2 primers. Sequencing of the libraries was performed on an Illumina NovaSeq. Processing in the source paper ran as follows. The analysis covered fewer than 13,000 cells in total, of which approximately 7,100 were CD8 T cells and 4494 were CD8 T cells with an identifiable TCR CDR3. On the Seven Bridges Genomics platform, raw data were run through the BD Rhapsody Targeted Analysis Pipeline with V(D)J processing. Quality control, Sample Tag demultiplexing with Lex-BDSMK, clone identification with VDJ Explorer, and Seurat clustering were performed in SeqGeq 1.6.0. A clone was considered non-expanded if it made up <1% of CD8 T cells, and considered a clonal expansion if it made up >2.5% of the sample. In TCRdb, the public reads were trimmed at Q25 with fastp and aligned with MiXCR, with productive beta chains retained. Merged by CDR3 protein, the rows form single entries marked with the most common genes and DNA. The V and J calls shown here were made by TCRdb, not taken from the authors' results. Counted in this sample were around 21,000 distinct CDR3 sequences; 36% of them appeared once. The ten largest clones add up to around 25% of the sample.

This clonotype was sampled from a female donor who had a heart transplant and CMV viremia. The sequencing used CMV peptide-activated CD4+ and CD8+ T cells sorted from blood, collected at five time points, pooled. The cell subset or site label, as the study defines it: sorted CD8+CD137+ and CD4+CD154+ T cells after less than 15 h CMV IE-1 peptide stimulation.

Here is the DNA: TGCAGTGCTCCAGGGGGTAGGCAAGAGACCCAGTACTTC. It codes for CSAPGGRQETQYF. This chain is built from TRBV20-1 and TRBJ2-5; TRBD1 fits 7 bases in the junction. V has 5 bases trimmed and J has 2 bases trimmed; junction bases matching no gene number 5. Looking up the germline V gene (reference sequence) yields CDR1 DFQATT and CDR2 SNEGSKA. The CDR3 runs 13 residues from the cysteine to the phenylalanine. The DNA shown is the 39-base CDR3, in frame from base 1.